Listed below are T cell receptor beta chains from one sample, sequenced in a study of blood T cell repertoires in COVID-19. Method: immunoSEQ multiplex PCR; TCRdb's copy keeps in-frame clones and lacks some. In the table there are some 110,000 clones, roughly 89% of which are singletons. Input material: peripheral blood. These receptors were taken from a man aged 35 to 55 with acute or convalescent COVID-19. Each CDR3 is given with its conserved first and last residue.

v_gene	j_gene	CDR3aa
TRBV7-6	TRBJ2-2	CASSPLGGNTGELFF
TRBV6-5	TRBJ1-2	CASISSGNYGYTF
TRBV30	TRBJ2-7	CAWSISGGTYEQYF
TRBV7-9	TRBJ1-5	CASSLAAGDRVNSNQPQHF
TRBV15	TRBJ2-1	CATSRDRLVGDEQFF
TRBV18	TRBJ1-5	CASSPRQGQGDNQPQHF
TRBV5-4	TRBJ2-7	CASSGGYEQYF
TRBV6-5	TRBJ2-1	CAVGARRGDEQFF
TRBV6-2/TRBV6-3	TRBJ1-5	CASSYRTGTGNDQPQHF
TRBV6-5	TRBJ2-1	CASNLSGPYNEQFF
TRBV20-1	TRBJ2-1	CSASAAGSSYNEQFF
TRBV27	TRBJ2-1	CASSFNSYNEQFF
TRBV30	TRBJ2-1	CVGTGSNNEQFF
TRBV9	TRBJ2-5	CASSPWTGSETQYF
TRBV7-6	TRBJ1-3	CASSPRGQLSGNTIYF
TRBV11-2	TRBJ2-1	CASSLGLAFSLGDEQFF
TRBV18	TRBJ2-7	CASSPRGPYEQYF
TRBV2	TRBJ2-2	CAILGQANTGELFF
TRBV4-1	TRBJ2-1	CASSQDVGGSGFF
TRBV19	TRBJ2-4	CASSRGAKNIQYF
TRBV6-5	TRBJ1-1	CASSYVRGNTEAFF
TRBV5-4	TRBJ2-1	CASSLAGYEQFF
TRBV3-1/TRBV3-2	TRBJ2-3	CASSLKTGDTDTQYF
TRBV27	TRBJ2-7	CASSLGRIYEQYF
TRBV7-8	TRBJ2-3	CASSFSRNRLSTDTQYF
TRBV6-6	TRBJ2-3	CASTGSDTQYF
TRBV10-1	TRBJ1-2	CASRREGYTF
TRBV6-6	TRBJ1-5	CASSYSSNQPQHF
TRBV6-5	TRBJ2-7	CASSYGQGASYEQYF
TRBV5-6	TRBJ2-1	CASSLVAGDLSYNEQFF
TRBV19	TRBJ2-7	CASSMGLAGAEQYF
TRBV30	TRBJ1-6	CAWSGGTLNSPLHF
TRBV7-7	TRBJ2-5	CASSLGGTAQETQYF
TRBV6-5	TRBJ1-4	CASRRANNEKLFF
TRBV27	TRBJ1-3	CASSSWGGLGNTIYF
TRBV3-1/TRBV3-2	TRBJ2-7	CASSRDRGSEQYF
TRBV7-6	TRBJ1-1	CASSERTGVVDTEAFF
TRBV2	TRBJ1-2	CASSEYRPGNYGYTF
TRBV5-4	TRBJ2-3	CASSGGLAGSTDTQYF
TRBV7-6	TRBJ1-3	CASSLGSASNAGNTIYF
TRBV19	TRBJ1-2	CASRNLDTLYGYTF